This T cell receptor beta chain was profiled in a study of response to subunit inactivated influenza vaccine. Findings and caveats of the study: Each seasonal flu vaccination may recruit only limited new T cells, authors suggested.

TCRdb independently ran MiXCR on the RT-PCR reads; one entry per CDR3 protein. Altogether about 780,000 distinct CDR3 sequences are present, roughly 18% being singletons, with the ten largest covering roughly 11%. This clonotype occurred many times. Antigen unknown. This CDR3 comprises 15 residues. The V end was cut by 0 bases, the J end by 2 bases, with 12 bases between. Germline assignment: CDR1 SGHRS and CDR2 YFSETQ. The sequences come from PBMCs from blood, collected more than 4 days after vaccination. The V call is TRBV5-1, the J call TRBJ2-7, with no clear D. This sequence was found in a man in his forties or fifties who received an inactivated influenza vaccine. The CDR3 loop reads CASSLDRIDAYEQYF. The CDR3 DNA is TGCGCCAGCAGCTTGGACAGAATTGATGCCTACGAGCAGTACTTC. Based on the CDR3 plus reference TRBV5-1 and TRBJ2-7, the full variable domain is KAGVTQTPRYLIKTRGQQVTLSCSPISGHRSVSWYQQTPGQGLQFLFEYFSETQRNKGNFPGRFSGRQFSNSRSEMNVSTLELGDSALYLCASSLDRIDAYEQYFGPGTRLTVT.